The rows below give T cell receptor beta chains drawn from one sample of a study of cytomegalovirus exposure and HLA in healthy donors. The assay was immunoSEQ multiplex PCR, and TCRdb's table has in-frame clones only and misses some. The sample carries more than 85,000 clones, over 60% recorded once. Sequencing was carried out using PBMCs. The receptors shown here come from a man between 25 and 39 years old in good health and CMV-seropositive. Each CDR3 is given with its conserved first and last residue. Each record gives: clone size, D gene, V gene, J gene, CDR3 protein, CDR3 DNA. The D gene is left open where the match is weak. Expanded clones get a size class; other rows say once, few or many, or leave the size out.

clone_size: NA; d_call: NA; v_call: TRBV6-1; j_call: TRBJ1-3; cdr3_aa: CASSEATGSGNTIYF; cdr3_nt: TGTGCCAGCAGTGAAGCGACGGGCTCTGGAAACACCATATATTTT
clone_size: NA; d_call: TRBD2; v_call: TRBV5-6; j_call: TRBJ2-5; cdr3_aa: CASRTRTSSGETQYF; cdr3_nt: TGTGCCAGCAGAACCCGGACTAGTTCGGGCGAGACCCAGTACTTC
clone_size: NA; d_call: TRBD1; v_call: TRBV7-9; j_call: TRBJ2-7; cdr3_aa: CASSLAPGQGGEQYF; cdr3_nt: TGTGCCAGCAGCCTCGCCCCAGGACAGGGAGGCGAGCAGTACTTC
clone_size: NA; d_call: TRBD1; v_call: TRBV10-3; j_call: TRBJ1-2; cdr3_aa: CAISEEARTGAVSYTF; cdr3_nt: TGTGCCATCAGTGAAGAAGCCAGGACAGGGGCGGTAAGCTACACCTTC
clone_size: NA; d_call: NA; v_call: TRBV10-3; j_call: TRBJ1-1; cdr3_aa: CAISLGTPNTEAFF; cdr3_nt: TGTGCCATCAGTCTCGGGACACCGAACACTGAAGCTTTCTTT
clone_size: NA; d_call: NA; v_call: TRBV6-1; j_call: TRBJ1-5; cdr3_aa: CASSEAGGGNQPQHF; cdr3_nt: TGTGCCAGCAGTGAAGCGGGGGGTGGCAATCAGCCCCAGCATTTT
clone_size: NA; d_call: TRBD2; v_call: TRBV20-1; j_call: TRBJ2-5; cdr3_aa: CSGERGETQYF; cdr3_nt: TGCAGTGGCGAGCGGGGGGAGACCCAGTACTTC
clone_size: NA; d_call: NA; v_call: TRBV18; j_call: TRBJ2-7; cdr3_aa: CASSLGGGSYEQYF; cdr3_nt: TGTGCCAGCTCCCTAGGGGGGGGCTCCTACGAGCAGTACTTC
clone_size: NA; d_call: TRBD2; v_call: TRBV2; j_call: TRBJ2-5; cdr3_aa: CASSEGPAGMETQYF; cdr3_nt: TGTGCCAGCAGTGAAGGCCCAGCGGGGATGGAGACCCAGTACTTC
clone_size: NA; d_call: NA; v_call: TRBV9; j_call: TRBJ1-1; cdr3_aa: CASSAGGPEAFF; cdr3_nt: TGTGCCAGCAGCGCGGGGGGTCCTGAAGCTTTCTTT
clone_size: NA; d_call: TRBD1; v_call: TRBV9; j_call: TRBJ1-5; cdr3_aa: CASSVGTENQPQHF; cdr3_nt: TGTGCCAGCAGCGTTGGGACAGAAAATCAGCCCCAGCATTTT
clone_size: once; d_call: NA; v_call: TRBV4-3; j_call: TRBJ1-1; cdr3_aa: CASSRRGVNTEAFF; cdr3_nt: TGCGCCAGCAGCCGTCGGGGGGTGAACACTGAAGCTTTCTTT
clone_size: NA; d_call: NA; v_call: TRBV2; j_call: TRBJ2-5; cdr3_aa: CASIGGRSQYF; cdr3_nt: TGTGCCAGCATAGGCGGCCGGTCCCAGTACTTC
clone_size: few; d_call: TRBD2; v_call: TRBV11-1; j_call: TRBJ2-3; cdr3_aa: CASRLAGGPDTQYF; cdr3_nt: TGTGCCAGCAGACTAGCGGGGGGGCCGGATACGCAGTATTTT
clone_size: NA; d_call: TRBD1; v_call: TRBV2; j_call: TRBJ1-1; cdr3_aa: CASRDWTGTITEAFF; cdr3_nt: TGTGCCAGCAGAGATTGGACAGGGACGATCACTGAAGCTTTCTTT
clone_size: few; d_call: TRBD2; v_call: TRBV7-2; j_call: TRBJ2-1; cdr3_aa: CASSLGTSGDSSYNEQFF; cdr3_nt: TGTGCCAGCAGCTTAGGTACTAGCGGGGACTCCTCCTACAATGAGCAGTTCTTC
clone_size: NA; d_call: NA; v_call: TRBV29-1; j_call: TRBJ2-7; cdr3_aa: CSVARDGSPYEQYF; cdr3_nt: TGCAGCGTCGCAAGGGACGGGAGTCCCTACGAGCAGTACTTC
clone_size: NA; d_call: TRBD1; v_call: TRBV6-6; j_call: TRBJ1-2; cdr3_aa: CASSYLYRGGDGYTF; cdr3_nt: TGTGCCAGCAGTTATTTATACAGGGGCGGGGATGGCTACACCTTC
clone_size: NA; d_call: NA; v_call: TRBV5-4; j_call: TRBJ2-7; cdr3_aa: CASSLVQGSYEQYF; cdr3_nt: TGTGCCAGCAGCTTGGTGCAGGGGTCCTACGAGCAGTACTTC
clone_size: NA; d_call: NA; v_call: TRBV19; j_call: TRBJ1-2; cdr3_aa: CASSIAVNYGYTF; cdr3_nt: TGTGCCAGTAGCATAGCTGTAAACTATGGCTACACCTTC
clone_size: NA; d_call: TRBD1; v_call: TRBV7-2; j_call: TRBJ1-3; cdr3_aa: CASSFGGTAGNTIYF; cdr3_nt: TGTGCCAGCAGCTTTGGGGGGACAGCCGGAAACACCATATATTTT
clone_size: once; d_call: NA; v_call: TRBV5-1; j_call: TRBJ1-2; cdr3_aa: CASSLEGGNYGYTF; cdr3_nt: TGCGCCAGCAGCTTGGAGGGGGGGAACTATGGCTACACTTTC
clone_size: NA; d_call: NA; v_call: TRBV6-6; j_call: TRBJ1-1; cdr3_aa: CASSYAEMMNTEAFF; cdr3_nt: TGTGCCAGCAGTTACGCAGAAATGATGAACACTGAAGCTTTCTTT
clone_size: once; d_call: TRBD1; v_call: TRBV5-1; j_call: TRBJ1-2; cdr3_aa: CASSLEGAGGYTF; cdr3_nt: TGCGCCAGCAGCTTGGAGGGGGCCGGTGGCTACACCTTC
clone_size: once; d_call: TRBD1; v_call: TRBV11-1; j_call: TRBJ2-5; cdr3_aa: CASSTGQGLGHTETQYF; cdr3_nt: TGTGCCAGCAGCACCGGACAGGGGTTGGGCCACACGGAGACCCAGTACTTC
clone_size: NA; d_call: TRBD1; v_call: TRBV19; j_call: TRBJ2-2; cdr3_aa: CASSFTGGNTGELFF; cdr3_nt: TGTGCCAGTAGTTTTACAGGGGGTAACACCGGGGAGCTGTTTTTT
clone_size: NA; d_call: TRBD1; v_call: TRBV6-5; j_call: TRBJ2-7; cdr3_aa: CASSPTGQPYEQYF; cdr3_nt: TGTGCCAGCAGTCCGACGGGACAGCCGTACGAGCAGTACTTC
clone_size: few; d_call: NA; v_call: TRBV5-4; j_call: TRBJ1-5; cdr3_aa: CASSLKGLNQPQHF; cdr3_nt: TGTGCCAGCAGCTTGAAGGGGCTCAATCAGCCCCAGCATTTT
clone_size: few; d_call: TRBD1; v_call: TRBV2; j_call: TRBJ2-7; cdr3_aa: CASSGQGYEQYF; cdr3_nt: TGTGCCAGCAGCGGACAGGGGTACGAGCAGTACTTC
clone_size: NA; d_call: TRBD1; v_call: TRBV5-6; j_call: TRBJ1-3; cdr3_aa: CASSYSPGQGPGNTIYF; cdr3_nt: TGTGCCAGCAGCTATTCTCCGGGACAGGGTCCTGGAAACACCATATATTTT
clone_size: NA; d_call: NA; v_call: TRBV12-5; j_call: TRBJ2-1; cdr3_aa: CASGSGLHNEQFF; cdr3_nt: TGTGCTAGTGGTTCCGGACTACACAATGAGCAGTTCTTC
clone_size: few; d_call: TRBD2; v_call: TRBV7-2; j_call: TRBJ2-5; cdr3_aa: CASSTGGARETQYF; cdr3_nt: TGTGCCAGCAGCACCGGGGGGGCGCGGGAGACCCAGTACTTC
clone_size: NA; d_call: NA; v_call: TRBV30; j_call: TRBJ1-1; cdr3_aa: CAWSVGVNTEAFF; cdr3_nt: TGTGCCTGGAGTGTGGGAGTAAACACTGAAGCTTTCTTT